This TCR beta chain derives from a study of T cells in Graves' hyperthyroidism and ophthalmopathy. A lack of ophthalmopathy progression within 18 months defined stable Graves' hyperthyroidism. Newly diagnosed hyperthyroidism patients aged 18 to 65 years had disease lasting under 2 months. Overall study results and limits: Blood held most thyroid clonotypes expanded above 0.001 frequency.

What was amplified from RNA transcripts were TCR beta CDR3 regions. HTBI primers were used for first-round RT-PCR of the TCR CDR3. From the multiplex PCR reads, TCRdb called clonotypes with MiXCR, one entry per CDR3 protein. Of approximately 200,000 distinct CDR3 sequences listed, 18% are singletons. In this sample, this clonotype turned up many times. Antigen unknown. The CDR3 spans 16 residues. The ends were cut back, 1 base at V and 2 bases at J, with 14 bases in the middle. CDR1 is LGHDT and CDR2 is YNNKEL in the germline V gene (reference sequence). The chain is built from TRBV3-1 and TRBJ2-5; a weak D match, TRBD1 (5 bases). The sequenced sample was blood. The origin of this receptor is a man between 40 and 49 years old with Graves' hyperthyroidism. CDR3 residues: CASSQGVGQGQETQYF. For the CDR3, the DNA is TGTGCCAGCAGCCAAGGGGTAGGGCAGGGACAAGAGACCCAGTACTTC.